This TCR beta chain is drawn from a study of T cell repertoires in aging, cancer and after chemotherapy. General observations from the study: Age-matched healthy donors had significantly more diverse, less clonal blood TCR repertoires than untreated cancer patients.

The template was genomic DNA from peripheral blood, not RNA. V trimming: 6 bases; J trimming: 6 bases; junction bases outside the gene matches: 15. This CDR3 has 16 residues. CDR1 and CDR2 (germline): LNHDA, SQIVND (reference sequence). A mixed TRB-A/B primer pool amplified rearranged TRB by multiplex touch-down PCR. One entry per CDR3 protein, called by TCRdb with MiXCR from the multiplex PCR reads. This table has about 11,000 distinct CDR3 sequences, less than 55% appearing once. As regards this clonotype: Its target is not known.

The chain uses TRBV19 and TRBJ1-2, with 8 bases matching TRBD1. The specimen was blood. The receptor was derived from a human donor in good health. The CDR3 loop reads CASRDRVVLLSDGYTF. For the CDR3, the DNA is TGTGCCAGTAGGGACAGGGTGGTGCTCCTGAGTGATGGCTACACCTTC. Combining the CDR3 with reference TRBV19 and TRBJ1-2 gives the whole variable domain DGGITQSPKYLFRKEGQNVTLSCEQNLNHDAMYWYRQDPGQGLRLIYYSQIVNDFQKGDIAEGYSVSREKKESFPLTVTSAQKNPTAFYLCASRDRVVLLSDGYTFGSGTRLTVV.